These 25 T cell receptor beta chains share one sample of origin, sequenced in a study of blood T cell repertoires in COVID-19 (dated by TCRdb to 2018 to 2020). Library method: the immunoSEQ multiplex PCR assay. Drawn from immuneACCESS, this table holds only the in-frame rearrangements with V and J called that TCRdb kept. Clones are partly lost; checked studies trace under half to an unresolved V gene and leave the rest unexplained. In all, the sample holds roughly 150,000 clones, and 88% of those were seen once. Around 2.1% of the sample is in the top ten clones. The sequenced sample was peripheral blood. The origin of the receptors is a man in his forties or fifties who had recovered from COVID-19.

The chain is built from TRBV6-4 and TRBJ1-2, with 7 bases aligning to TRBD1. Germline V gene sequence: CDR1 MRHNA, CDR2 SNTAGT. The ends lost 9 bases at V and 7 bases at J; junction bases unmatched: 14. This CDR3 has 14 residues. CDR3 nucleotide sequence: TGTGCCAGAAAAATTCCGGGACAGACGAGTGGCTACACCTTC. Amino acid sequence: CARKIPGQTSGYTF.

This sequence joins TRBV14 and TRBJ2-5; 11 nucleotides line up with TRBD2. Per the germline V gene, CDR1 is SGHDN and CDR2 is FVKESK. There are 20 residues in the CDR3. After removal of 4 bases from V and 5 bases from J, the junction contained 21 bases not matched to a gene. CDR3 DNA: TGTGCCAGCAGCCGCAATACCAGGGTGGCTAGCGGGAGGCCGGAGGAGACCCAGTACTTC. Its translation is CASSRNTRVASGRPEETQYF.

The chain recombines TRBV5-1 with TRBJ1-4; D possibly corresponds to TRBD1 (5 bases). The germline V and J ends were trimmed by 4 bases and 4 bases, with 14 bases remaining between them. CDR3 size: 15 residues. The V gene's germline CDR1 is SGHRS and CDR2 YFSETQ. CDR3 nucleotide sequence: TGCGCCAGCAGCGGTGTCGACAGCCGTAATGAAAAACTGTTTTTT. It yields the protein CASSGVDSRNEKLFF.

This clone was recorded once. The CDR3: CASSDRGANYGYTF. The CDR3 DNA reads as TGTGCCAGCAGCGACAGGGGAGCTAACTATGGCTACACCTTC. The rearrangement uses TRBV11-1 and TRBJ1-2, with 8 bases lining up with TRBD1. The V gene end was trimmed by 5 bases and the J gene end by 0 bases; junction bases not matched to a gene: 2. CDR1 is SGHAT, CDR2 FQDESV, per germline (reference sequence). This CDR3 has 14 amino acids.

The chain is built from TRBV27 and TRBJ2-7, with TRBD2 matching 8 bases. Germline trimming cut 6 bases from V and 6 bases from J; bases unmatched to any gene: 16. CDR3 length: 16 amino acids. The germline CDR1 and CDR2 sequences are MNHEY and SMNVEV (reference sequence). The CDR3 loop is CASSRFGREASSEQYF. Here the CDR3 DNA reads TGTGCCAGCAGCCGCTTCGGGCGGGAGGCGTCCAGCGAGCAGTACTTC.

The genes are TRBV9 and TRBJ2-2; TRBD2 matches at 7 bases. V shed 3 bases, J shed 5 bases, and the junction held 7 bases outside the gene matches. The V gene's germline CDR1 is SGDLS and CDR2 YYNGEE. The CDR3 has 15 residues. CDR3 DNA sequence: TGTGCCAGCAGCGCAATTATGGGGGGGACCGGGGAGCTGTTTTTT. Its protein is CASSAIMGGTGELFF.

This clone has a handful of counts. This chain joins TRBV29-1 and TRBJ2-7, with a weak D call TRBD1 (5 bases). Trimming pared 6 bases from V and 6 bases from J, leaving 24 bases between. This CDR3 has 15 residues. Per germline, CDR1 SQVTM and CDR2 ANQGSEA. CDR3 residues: CSVLSRQGLSGEQYF. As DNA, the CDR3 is TGCAGCGTCCTCTCGAGGCAGGGCCTCTCCGGCGAGCAGTACTTC.

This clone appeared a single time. The CDR3 sequence: CASSQVGLGRQGLARGRNEQFF. In DNA, the CDR3 is TGTGCCAGCAGCCAAGTGGGTCTAGGAAGACAGGGGCTCGCGCGGGGGCGCAATGAGCAGTTCTTC. J is TRBJ2-1 and V is TRBV3-1 (or the pseudogene TRBV3-2); D possibly corresponds to TRBD1 (8 bases). The CDR3 is made up of 22 amino acids. The V gene's germline CDR1 is LGHDT and CDR2 YNNKEL (reference sequence). The ends were cut back, 1 base at V and 6 bases at J, with 34 bases in the middle.

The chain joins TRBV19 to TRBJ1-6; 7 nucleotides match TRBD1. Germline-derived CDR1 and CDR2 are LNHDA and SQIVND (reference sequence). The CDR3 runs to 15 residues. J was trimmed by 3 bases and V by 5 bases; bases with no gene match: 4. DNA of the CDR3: TGTGCCAGTAGTGAGGGGGCGGTCTATAATTCACCCCTCCACTTT. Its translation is CASSEGAVYNSPLHF.

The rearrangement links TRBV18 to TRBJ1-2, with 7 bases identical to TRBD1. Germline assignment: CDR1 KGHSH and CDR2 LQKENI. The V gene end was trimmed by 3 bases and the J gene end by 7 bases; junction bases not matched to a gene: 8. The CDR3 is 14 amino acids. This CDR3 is CASSPGQGVGGYTF. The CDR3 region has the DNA TGTGCCAGCTCACCTGGGCAGGGGGTTGGTGGCTACACCTTC.

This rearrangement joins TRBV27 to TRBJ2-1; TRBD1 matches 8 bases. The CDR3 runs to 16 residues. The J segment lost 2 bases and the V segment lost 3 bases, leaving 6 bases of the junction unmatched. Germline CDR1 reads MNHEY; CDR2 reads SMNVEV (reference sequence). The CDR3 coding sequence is TGTGCCAGCAGTTTGACCGGGACAGGAGCCTACAATGAGCAGTTCTTC. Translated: CASSLTGTGAYNEQFF.

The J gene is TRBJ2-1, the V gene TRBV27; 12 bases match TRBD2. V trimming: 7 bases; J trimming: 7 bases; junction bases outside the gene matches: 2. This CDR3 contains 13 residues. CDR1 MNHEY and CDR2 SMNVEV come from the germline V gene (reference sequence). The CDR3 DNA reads TGTGCCAGCAAGACTAGCGGGAGAAATGAGCAGTTCTTC. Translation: CASKTSGRNEQFF.

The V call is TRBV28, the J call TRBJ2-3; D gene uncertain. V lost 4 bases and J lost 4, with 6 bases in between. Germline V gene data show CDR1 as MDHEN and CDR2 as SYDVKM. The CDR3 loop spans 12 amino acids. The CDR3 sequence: CASSYPADTQYF. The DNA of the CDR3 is TGTGCCAGCAGTTATCCCGCAGATACGCAGTATTTT.

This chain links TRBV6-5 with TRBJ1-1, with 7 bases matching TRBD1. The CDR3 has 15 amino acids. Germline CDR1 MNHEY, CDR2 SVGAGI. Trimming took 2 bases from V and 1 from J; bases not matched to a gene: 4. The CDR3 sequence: CASSYGQVGNTEAFF. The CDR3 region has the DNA TGTGCCAGCAGTTACGGACAGGTAGGGAACACTGAAGCTTTCTTT.

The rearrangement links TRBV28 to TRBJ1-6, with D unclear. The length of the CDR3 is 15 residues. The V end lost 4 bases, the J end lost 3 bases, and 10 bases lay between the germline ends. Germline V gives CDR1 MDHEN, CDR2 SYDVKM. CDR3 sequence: CASSSVSGYNSPLHF. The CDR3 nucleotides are TGTGCCAGCAGTTCCGTGTCGGGCTATAATTCACCCCTCCACTTT.

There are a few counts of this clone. CDR3 in DNA: TGTGCCAGCAGCTTGGGGACTAGCGGCTTCTACGAGCAGTACTTC. Protein product: CASSLGTSGFYEQYF. This chain uses TRBV7-9 with TRBJ2-7, with 11 nucleotides matching TRBD2. The CDR3 loop spans 15 amino acids. The trim removed 3 bases at V and 3 bases at J, leaving 4 bases unmatched. Germline V gene lookup returns CDR1 SEHNR and CDR2 FQNEAQ (reference sequence).

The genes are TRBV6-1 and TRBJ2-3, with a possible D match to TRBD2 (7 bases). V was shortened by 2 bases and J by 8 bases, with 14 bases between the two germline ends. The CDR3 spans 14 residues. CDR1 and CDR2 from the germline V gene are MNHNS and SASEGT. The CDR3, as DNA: TGTGCCAGCAGTGAACAGGGGTTAGCGGGTACGCAGTATTTT. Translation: CASSEQGLAGTQYF.

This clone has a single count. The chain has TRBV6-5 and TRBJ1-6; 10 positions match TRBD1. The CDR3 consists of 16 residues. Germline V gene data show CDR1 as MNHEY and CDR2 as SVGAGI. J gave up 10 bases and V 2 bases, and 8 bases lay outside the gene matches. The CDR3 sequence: CASSYTRDRGGSPLHF. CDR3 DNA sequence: TGTGCCAGCAGTTACACCCGGGACAGGGGAGGGTCACCCCTCCACTTT.

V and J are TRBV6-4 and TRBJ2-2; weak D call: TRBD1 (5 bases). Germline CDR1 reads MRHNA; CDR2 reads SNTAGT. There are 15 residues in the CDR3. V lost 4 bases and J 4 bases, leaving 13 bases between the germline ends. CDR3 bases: TGTGCCAGCAGTGTAACGACGCAGGGCACCGGGGAGCTGTTTTTT. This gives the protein CASSVTTQGTGELFF.

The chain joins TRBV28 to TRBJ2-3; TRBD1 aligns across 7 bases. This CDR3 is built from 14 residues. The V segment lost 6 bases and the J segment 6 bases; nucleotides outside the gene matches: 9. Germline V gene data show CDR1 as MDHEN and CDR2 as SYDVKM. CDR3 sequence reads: CASSLTGSRDTQYF. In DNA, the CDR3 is TGTGCCAGCAGCCTGACAGGGAGCCGCGATACGCAGTATTTT. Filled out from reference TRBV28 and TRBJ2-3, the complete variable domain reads DVKVTQSSRYLVKRTGEKVFLECVQDMDHENMFWYRQDPGLGLRLIYFSYDVKMKEKGDIPEGYSVSREKKERFSLILESASTNQTSMYLCASSLTGSRDTQYFGPGTRLTVL.

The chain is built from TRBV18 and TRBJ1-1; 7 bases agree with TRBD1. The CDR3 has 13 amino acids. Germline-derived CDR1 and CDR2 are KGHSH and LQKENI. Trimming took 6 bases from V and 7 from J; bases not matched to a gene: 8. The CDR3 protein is CASSPRQGLEAFF. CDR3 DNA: TGTGCCAGCTCCCCTCGACAGGGCCTTGAAGCTTTCTTT.

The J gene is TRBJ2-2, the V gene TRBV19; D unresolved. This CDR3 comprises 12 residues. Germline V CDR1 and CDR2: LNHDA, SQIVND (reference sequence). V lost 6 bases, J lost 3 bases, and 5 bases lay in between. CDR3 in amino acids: CASSSHTGELFF. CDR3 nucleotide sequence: TGTGCCAGTAGCTCTCACACCGGGGAGCTGTTTTTT.

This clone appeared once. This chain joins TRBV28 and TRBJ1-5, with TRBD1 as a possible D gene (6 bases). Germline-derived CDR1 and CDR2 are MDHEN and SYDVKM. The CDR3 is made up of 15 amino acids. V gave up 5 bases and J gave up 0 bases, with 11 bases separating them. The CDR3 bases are TGTGCCAGCAGTCCGGGACACCGTAGCAATCAGCCCCAGCATTTT. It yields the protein CASSPGHRSNQPQHF.

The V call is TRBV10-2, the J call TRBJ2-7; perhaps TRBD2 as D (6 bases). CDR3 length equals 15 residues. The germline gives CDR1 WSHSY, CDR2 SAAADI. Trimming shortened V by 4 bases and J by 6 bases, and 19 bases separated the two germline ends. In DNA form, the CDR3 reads TGCGCCAGCAGTGGTGGGCGGGGACCCGGTACCGAGCAGTACTTC. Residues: CASSGGRGPGTEQYF.

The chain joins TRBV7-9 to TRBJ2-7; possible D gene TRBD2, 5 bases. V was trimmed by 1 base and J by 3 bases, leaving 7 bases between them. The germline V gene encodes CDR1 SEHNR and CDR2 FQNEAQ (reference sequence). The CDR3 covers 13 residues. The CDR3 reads CASSLGGNYEQYF. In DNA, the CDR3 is TGTGCCAGCAGCTTAGGAGGGAACTACGAGCAGTACTTC.